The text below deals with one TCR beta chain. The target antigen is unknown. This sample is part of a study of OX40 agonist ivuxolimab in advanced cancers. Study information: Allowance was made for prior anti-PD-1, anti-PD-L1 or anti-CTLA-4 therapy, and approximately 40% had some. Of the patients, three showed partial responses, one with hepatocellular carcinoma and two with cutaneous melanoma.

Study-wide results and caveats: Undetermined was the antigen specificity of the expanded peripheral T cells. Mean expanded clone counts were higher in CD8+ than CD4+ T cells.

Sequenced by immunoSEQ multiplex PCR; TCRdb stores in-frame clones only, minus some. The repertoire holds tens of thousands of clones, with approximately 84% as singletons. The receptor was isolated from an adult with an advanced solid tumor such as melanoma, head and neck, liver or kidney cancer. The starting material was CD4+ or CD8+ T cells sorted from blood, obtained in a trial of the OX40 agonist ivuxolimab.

CDR3 in DNA: TGCGCCAGCAGTCCAGGCCGTCAGGATGAATTCTATGGCTACACCTTC. Its translation: CASSPGRQDEFYGYTF. The chain is built from TRBV4-1 and TRBJ1-2; D remains ambiguous. Trimming stripped 6 bases from V and 4 bases from J, with 21 bases between. Germline V lookup: CDR1 MGHRA, CDR2 YSYEKL. This CDR3 contains 16 residues.